This T cell receptor (beta chain) comes out of a study of CD8+ T cells in alopecia areata (dated by TCRdb to between 2017 and 2018). Study-level background: To study T cell clonal expansion in alopecia areata, the researchers applied high-throughput TCRbeta sequencing to both the C3H/HeJ mouse model and human patients. In humans, TCRbeta sequencing was performed on scalp tissue and on sorted CD4+ and CD8+ peripheral blood T cells from healthy controls and from patients with patchy or totalis/universalis alopecia areata. Clonality in the scalp was compared among normal scalp (n=4), patchy alopecia areata scalp (n=8), and alopecia totalis/universalis scalp (n=8). RNA was extracted with the PAXgene miRNA kit for fixed scalp, the miRNeasy kit for PBMCs, and the RNeasy kit for mouse skin. TCRbeta CDR3 regions were amplified by immunoSEQ multiplex PCR using 35 Vbeta forward and 13 Jbeta reverse primers.

PBMCs were separated by density centrifugation and stained for CD3, CD4 and CD8, after which CD4+ and CD8+ T cells were sorted on a FACSAria. Scalp biopsies and blood samples were obtained from unaffected controls. This clone came up a few times. The specificity of this receptor is unknown. The input lacks base qualities; no much larger clone sits a single base away. The library was made by the immunoSEQ multiplex PCR assay. For TCR sequencing, RNA was extracted from every sample and reverse transcribed into cDNA to serve as template. SuperScript III was used for first-strand cDNA synthesis, primed with a 2:1 mix of oligo-dT and random hexamers. Amplification bias was assessed with a synthetic immune receptor repertoire, and residual bias was removed computationally. As for how the authors treated the data: Raw reads were preprocessed to remove errors, and CDR3 was defined by IMGT conventions from the conserved cysteine to phenylalanine. Clonality was computed by normalizing Shannon entropy by log2 of the number of productive unique TCRs and subtracting the result from 1. Scalp TCRbeta sequences were cross-referenced with sorted blood CD4 and CD8 repertoires so that the CD4 or CD8 identity of scalp clones could be inferred. This immuneACCESS table, as held by TCRdb, lists in-frame sequences with V and J called but not all clones. Of the missing ones, under half trace to an unresolved V gene in checked studies; the others have no known cause. The V and J calls and the clone size are those of that table, but D and trimming were determined from the DNA. For this sample the table gives 110,000 to 150,000 clones, of which more than 55% were detected only once. The ten largest clones capture about 38% of the sample.

Results the study describes overall, beyond this receptor: Resident alphabeta T cells in normal human skin are also sequenced, complicating scalp TCR repertoire analysis, unlike mouse skin dominated by gammadelta T cells. Compared with normal scalp, lesional scalp, particularly in alopecia totalis/universalis, had higher clonality and more expanded CD8+ clones, which suggests antigenic drive. Compared with mice, TCR sequences shared between patients were less clear, possibly partly because of HLA diversity across the patient population.

CDR1 and CDR2 (LNHDA, SQIVND) derive from the germline V gene (reference sequence). Trimming removed 5 bases from V and 2 bases from J, leaving 13 bases between the germline ends. From the cysteine up to the phenylalanine, the CDR3 has a length of 16 residues. Of all the DNA, just the CDR3 is kept, 48 bases in frame from base 1. This clonotype originated in a human donor in good health. The specimen was CD8+ T cells sorted from blood. The chain is assembled from TRBV19 and TRBJ2-6; TRBD1 could be the D gene, as 6 bases match. In nucleotide form, the sequence is TGTGCCAGTAGTCCGAGACACAGGGCTGGGGCCAACGTCCTGACTTTC. Its translation is CASSPRHRAGANVLTF.